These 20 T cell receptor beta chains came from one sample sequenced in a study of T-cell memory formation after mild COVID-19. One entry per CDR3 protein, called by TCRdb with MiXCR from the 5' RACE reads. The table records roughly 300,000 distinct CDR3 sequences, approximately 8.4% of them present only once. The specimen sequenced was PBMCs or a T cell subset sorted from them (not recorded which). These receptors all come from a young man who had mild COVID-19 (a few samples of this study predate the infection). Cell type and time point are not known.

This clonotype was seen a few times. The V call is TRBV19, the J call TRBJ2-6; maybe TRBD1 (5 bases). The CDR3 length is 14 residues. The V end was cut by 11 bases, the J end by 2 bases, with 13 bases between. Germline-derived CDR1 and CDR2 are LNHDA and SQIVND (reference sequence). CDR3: CASGPRAGANVLTF. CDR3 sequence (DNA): TGTGCCTCGGGCCCCAGGGCTGGGGCCAACGTCCTGACTTTC.

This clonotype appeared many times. CDR3 amino acids: CASSLDAYNEQFF. CDR3 DNA: TGCGCCAGCAGCTTGGACGCCTACAATGAGCAGTTCTTC. The chain joins TRBV5-1 to TRBJ2-1; D uncertain. Germline assignment: CDR1 SGHRS and CDR2 YFSETQ. The CDR3 spans 13 residues. With 0 bases removed from V and 2 bases from J, the gap between germline ends came to 3 bases.

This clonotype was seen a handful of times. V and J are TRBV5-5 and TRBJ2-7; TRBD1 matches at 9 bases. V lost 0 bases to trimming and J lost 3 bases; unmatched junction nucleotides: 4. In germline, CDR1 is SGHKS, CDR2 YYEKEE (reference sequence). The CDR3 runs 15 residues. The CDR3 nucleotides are TGTGCCAGCAGCTTGGAAGACAGGGGGGTCTACGAGCAGTACTTC. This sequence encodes CASSLEDRGVYEQYF.

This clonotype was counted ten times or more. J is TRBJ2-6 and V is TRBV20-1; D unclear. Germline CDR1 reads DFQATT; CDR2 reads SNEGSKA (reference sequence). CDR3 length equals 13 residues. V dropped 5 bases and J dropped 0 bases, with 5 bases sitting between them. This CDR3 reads CSARPSGANVLTF. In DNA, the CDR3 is TGCAGTGCTCGTCCCTCTGGGGCCAACGTCCTGACTTTC.

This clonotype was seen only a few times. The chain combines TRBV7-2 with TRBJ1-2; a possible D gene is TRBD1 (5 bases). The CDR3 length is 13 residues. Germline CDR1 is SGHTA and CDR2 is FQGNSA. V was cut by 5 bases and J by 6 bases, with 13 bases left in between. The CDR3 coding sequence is TGTGCCAGCAGCCCGGGGGGAGGGGATGGCTACACCTTC. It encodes CASSPGGGDGYTF.

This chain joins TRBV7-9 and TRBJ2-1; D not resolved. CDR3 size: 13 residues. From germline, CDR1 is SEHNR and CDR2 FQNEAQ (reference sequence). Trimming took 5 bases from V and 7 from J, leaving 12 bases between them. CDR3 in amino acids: CASSGLGENEQFF. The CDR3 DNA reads TGTGCCAGCAGCGGGCTTGGCGAGAATGAGCAGTTCTTC. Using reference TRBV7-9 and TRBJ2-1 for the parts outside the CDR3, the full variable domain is DTGVSQNPRHKITKRGQNVTFRCDPISEHNRLYWYRQTLGQGPEFLTYFQNEAQLEKSRLLSDRFSAERPKGSFSTLEIQRTEQGDSAMYLCASSGLGENEQFFGPGTRLTVL.

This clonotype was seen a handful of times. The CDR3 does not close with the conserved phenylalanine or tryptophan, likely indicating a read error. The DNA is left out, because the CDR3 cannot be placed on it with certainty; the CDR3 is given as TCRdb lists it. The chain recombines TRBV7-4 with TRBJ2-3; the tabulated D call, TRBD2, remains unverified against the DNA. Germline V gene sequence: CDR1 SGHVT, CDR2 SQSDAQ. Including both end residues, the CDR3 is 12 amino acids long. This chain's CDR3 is CASSLLGLAALS.

The CDR3 region is CASSWNGGPGELFF. CDR3 DNA sequence: TGTGCCAGCTCCTGGAACGGGGGGCCCGGGGAGCTGTTTTTT. This chain joins TRBV18 and TRBJ2-2, with D maybe TRBD2 (7 bases). The CDR3 is 14 residues long. The germline gives CDR1 KGHSH, CDR2 LQKENI. The germline V and J ends were trimmed by 6 bases and 6 bases, with 14 bases remaining between them.

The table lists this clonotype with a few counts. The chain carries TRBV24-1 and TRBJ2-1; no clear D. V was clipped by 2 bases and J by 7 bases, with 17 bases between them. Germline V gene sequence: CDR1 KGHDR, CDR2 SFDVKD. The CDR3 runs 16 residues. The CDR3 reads CATSDSSPPPGNEQFF. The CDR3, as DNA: TGTGCCACCAGTGATTCATCTCCGCCCCCCGGGAATGAGCAGTTCTTC.

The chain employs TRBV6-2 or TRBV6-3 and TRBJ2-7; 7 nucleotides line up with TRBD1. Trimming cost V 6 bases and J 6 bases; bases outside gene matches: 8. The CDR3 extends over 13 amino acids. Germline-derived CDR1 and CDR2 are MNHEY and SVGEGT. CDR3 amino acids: CASRPVTGSEQYF. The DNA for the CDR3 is TGTGCCAGCAGACCGGTGACAGGGAGCGAGCAGTACTTC.

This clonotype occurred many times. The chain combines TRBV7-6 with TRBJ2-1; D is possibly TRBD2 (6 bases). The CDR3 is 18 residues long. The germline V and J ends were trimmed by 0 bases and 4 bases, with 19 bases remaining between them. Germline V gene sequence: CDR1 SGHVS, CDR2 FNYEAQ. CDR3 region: CASSLARKLAVNYNEQFF. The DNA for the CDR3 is TGTGCCAGCAGCTTAGCGCGTAAACTAGCCGTAAATTACAATGAGCAGTTCTTC.

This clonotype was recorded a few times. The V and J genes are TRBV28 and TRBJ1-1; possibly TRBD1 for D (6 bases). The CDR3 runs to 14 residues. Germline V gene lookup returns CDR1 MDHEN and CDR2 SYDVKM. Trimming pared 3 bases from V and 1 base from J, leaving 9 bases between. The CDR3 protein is CASSFPGQNTEAFF. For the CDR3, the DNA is TGTGCCAGCAGTTTCCCGGGACAGAACACTGAAGCTTTCTTT.

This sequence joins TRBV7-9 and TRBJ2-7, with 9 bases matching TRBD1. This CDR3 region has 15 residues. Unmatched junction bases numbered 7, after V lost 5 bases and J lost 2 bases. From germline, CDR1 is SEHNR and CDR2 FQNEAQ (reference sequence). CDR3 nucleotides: TGTGCCAGCAGCCGATCCGGGACAGGGCCCTACGAGCAGTACTTC. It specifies CASSRSGTGPYEQYF. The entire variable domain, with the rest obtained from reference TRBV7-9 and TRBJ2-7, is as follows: DTGVSQNPRHKITKRGQNVTFRCDPISEHNRLYWYRQTLGQGPEFLTYFQNEAQLEKSRLLSDRFSAERPKGSFSTLEIQRTEQGDSAMYLCASSRSGTGPYEQYFGPGTRLTVT.

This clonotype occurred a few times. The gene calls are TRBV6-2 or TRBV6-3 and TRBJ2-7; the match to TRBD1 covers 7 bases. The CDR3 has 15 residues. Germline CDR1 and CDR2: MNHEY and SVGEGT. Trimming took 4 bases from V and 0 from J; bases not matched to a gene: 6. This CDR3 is CASSLIRDSSYEQYF. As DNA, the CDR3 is TGTGCCAGCAGTTTAATCCGGGACAGCTCCTACGAGCAGTACTTC.

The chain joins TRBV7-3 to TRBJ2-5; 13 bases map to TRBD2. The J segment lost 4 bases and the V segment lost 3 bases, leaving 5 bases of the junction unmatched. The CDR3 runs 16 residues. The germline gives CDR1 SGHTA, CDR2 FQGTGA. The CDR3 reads CASSFGLAGVGETQYF. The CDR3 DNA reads TGTGCCAGCAGCTTCGGACTAGCGGGGGTTGGAGAGACCCAGTACTTC.

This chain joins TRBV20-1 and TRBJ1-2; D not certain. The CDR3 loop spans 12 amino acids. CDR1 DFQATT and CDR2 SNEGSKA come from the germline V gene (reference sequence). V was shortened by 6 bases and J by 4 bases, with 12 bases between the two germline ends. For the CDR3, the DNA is TGCAGTGCATCCCGATGGTCCTATGGCTACACCTTC. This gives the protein CSASRWSYGYTF.

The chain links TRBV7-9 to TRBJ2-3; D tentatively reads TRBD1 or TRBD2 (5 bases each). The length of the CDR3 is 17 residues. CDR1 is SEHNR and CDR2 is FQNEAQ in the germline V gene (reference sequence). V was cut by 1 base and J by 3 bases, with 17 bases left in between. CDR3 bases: TGTGCCAGCAGCTTAGATTTAGGGACCCATACTACAGATACGCAGTATTTT. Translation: CASSLDLGTHTTDTQYF.

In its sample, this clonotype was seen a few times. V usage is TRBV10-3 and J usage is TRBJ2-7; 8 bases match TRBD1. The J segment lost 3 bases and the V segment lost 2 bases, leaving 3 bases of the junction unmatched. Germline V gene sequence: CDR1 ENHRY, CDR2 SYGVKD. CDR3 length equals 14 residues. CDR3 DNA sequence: TGTGCCATCAGTGAGCCCGGGACAGGCTACGAGCAGTACGTC. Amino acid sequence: CAISEPGTGYEQYV.

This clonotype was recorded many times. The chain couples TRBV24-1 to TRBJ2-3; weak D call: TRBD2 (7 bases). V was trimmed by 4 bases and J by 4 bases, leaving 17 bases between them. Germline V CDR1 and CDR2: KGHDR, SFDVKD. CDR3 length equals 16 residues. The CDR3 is CATSELGGGRADTQYF. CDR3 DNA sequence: TGTGCCACCAGTGAACTGGGGGGGGGCCGGGCAGATACGCAGTATTTT.

The CDR3, as DNA: TGTGCCAGCAGCCCATCACCCGGGTCCACGGGGTATGGCTACACCTTC. Protein product: CASSPSPGSTGYGYTF. The chain joins TRBV7-3 to TRBJ1-2; D call uncertain. Germline CDR1 is SGHTA and CDR2 is FQGTGA. The V end was cut by 5 bases, the J end by 5 bases, with 21 bases between. The CDR3 runs 16 residues.